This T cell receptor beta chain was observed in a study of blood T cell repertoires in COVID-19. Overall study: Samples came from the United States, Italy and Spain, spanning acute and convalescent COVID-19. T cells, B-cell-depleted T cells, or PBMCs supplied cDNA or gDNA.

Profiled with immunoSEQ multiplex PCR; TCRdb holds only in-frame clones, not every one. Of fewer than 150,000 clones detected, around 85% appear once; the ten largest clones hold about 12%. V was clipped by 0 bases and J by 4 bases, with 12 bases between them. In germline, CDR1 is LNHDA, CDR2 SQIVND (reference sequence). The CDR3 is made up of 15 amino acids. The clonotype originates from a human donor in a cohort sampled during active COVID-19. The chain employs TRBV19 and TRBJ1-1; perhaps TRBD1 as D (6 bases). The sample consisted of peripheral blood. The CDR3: CASSIEGQPTTEAFF. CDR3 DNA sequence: TGTGCCAGTAGTATAGAGGGACAACCTACCACTGAAGCTTTCTTT.